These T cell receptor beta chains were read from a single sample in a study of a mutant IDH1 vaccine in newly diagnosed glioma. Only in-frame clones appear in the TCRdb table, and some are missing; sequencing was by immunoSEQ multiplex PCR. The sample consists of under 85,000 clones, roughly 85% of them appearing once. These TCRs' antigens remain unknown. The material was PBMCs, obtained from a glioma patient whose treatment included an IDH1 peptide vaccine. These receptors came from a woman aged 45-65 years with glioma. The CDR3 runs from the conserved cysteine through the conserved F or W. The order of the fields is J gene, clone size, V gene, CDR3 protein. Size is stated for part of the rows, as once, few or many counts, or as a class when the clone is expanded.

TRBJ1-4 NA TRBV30 CAWSVKAGIEKLFF
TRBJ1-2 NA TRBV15 CATSRQGGYGYTF
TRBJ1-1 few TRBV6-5 CASSYSGVTEAFF
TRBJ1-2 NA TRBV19 CASSRETGFNYGYTF
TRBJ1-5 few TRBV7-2 CASSLYRDLNQPQHF
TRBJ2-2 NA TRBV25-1 CASSPPGRSGELFF
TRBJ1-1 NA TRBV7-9 CASSSGINPYGDTEAFF
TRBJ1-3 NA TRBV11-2 CASSFITGQGSGNTIYF
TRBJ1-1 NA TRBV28 CASSSGQLNTEAFF
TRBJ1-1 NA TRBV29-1 CSVDKNTEAFF
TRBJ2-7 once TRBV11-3 CASSSIRAGGYVYEQYF
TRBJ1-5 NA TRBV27 CASSEQRYSNQPQHF
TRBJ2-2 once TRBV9 CASSLAGAGLRELFF
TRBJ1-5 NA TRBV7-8 CASSLRPGSGRHNQPQHF
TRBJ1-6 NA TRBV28 CASSPPTRNSPLHF
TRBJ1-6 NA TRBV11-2 CASSLVTSNNSPLHF
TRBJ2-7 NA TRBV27 CASSLGRGRYEQYF
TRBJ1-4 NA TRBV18 CASSPGANEKLFF
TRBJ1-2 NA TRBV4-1 CASSQGSTARGSYGYTF
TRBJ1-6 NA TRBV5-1 CASSLASSSYNSPLHF
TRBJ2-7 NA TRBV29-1 CSVERDRPYEQYF
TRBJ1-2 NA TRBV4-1 CASSPSQGSYGYTF
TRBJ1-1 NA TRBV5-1 CASSRDRTEAFF